Listed here is a single T cell receptor beta chain. It lacks a known antigen. Nothing much larger sits one base from this clone, and base qualities are not available. Trimming removed 5 bases from V and 2 bases from J, leaving 13 bases between the germline ends. The CDR3 has 15 amino acids, counting the end cysteine and phenylalanine. CDR3 DNA is the only sequence kept; it has 45 bases, read in frame from the first base. CDR1 and CDR2 (LNHDA, SQIVND) derive from the germline V gene (reference sequence). Healthy HIV-negative adults with no recently reported acute infections or vaccinations were included as donors. All donors were Caucasian adults living in Nashville, Tennessee, USA. Magnetic negative selection was used to enrich CD4+ T cells, after which naive cells were positively selected on CD45RA and the negative fraction became the memory subset. Blood was obtained by leukapheresis, after which PBMCs were separated by Ficoll-Histopaque density gradient centrifugation and cryopreserved in liquid nitrogen vapor phase. Analytical flow cytometry was used to check the purity and quantity of each magnetically sorted T cell population. Each sorted fraction had its genomic DNA isolated and then quantified by UV absorbance on a Nanodrop 2000c.

The sample originates from a study of shared clonotypes between healthy human individuals (dated by TCRdb to the early 2020s). Turning to the overall study: The cohort included a few men and a couple of women between 18 and 49 years of age. For each donor, three plates each were used for CD4 naive and CD4 memory, two plates were used for CD8 naive, and one plate was used for CD8 memory. To estimate repertoire size and how much clonotypes are shared between individuals, the study performed deep sequencing of blood TCR repertoires from roughly five healthy adults. To increase sequencing depth and limit assay-specific biases, different laboratories used diverse techniques to prepare libraries and sequence TCR repertoires. Between about 0.85 and 9.5 billion PBMCs per donor were obtained by leukapheresis.

Using the deep immunoSEQ assay, multiplex PCR amplified TCR CDR3 regions from genomic DNA. Genomic DNA extracted from each cell subset was distributed evenly over all wells of several immunoSEQ 96-well plates, and each plate served as one replicate. For sorted subsets, each replicate PCR was loaded with approximately 190 ng genomic DNA, equivalent to 32,000 or so T cell genomes. Purified libraries were measured with a Qubit 3.0 fluorometer, size-checked on a Bioanalyzer 2100, and measured again with the KAPA Library Quantification kit. Every immunoSEQ 96-well plate was sequenced on a separate single-read 150-cycle Illumina NextSeq 550 flow cell. As for the original processing: The immunoSEQ output contained only junctional sequences without quality scores, so filtering could not match that applied to full-length reads. To assign V/J genes and CDR3, sequences were annotated against IMGT germline references using PyIR, a Python wrapper for IgBLAST v1.9. Reads were filtered out if the reads had weak V/J assignments (E-value above 1e-6), no CDR3, stop codons, out-of-frame junctions, or ambiguous translated residues. A V3J clonotype was defined by an identical inferred V gene, J gene, and CDR3 amino acid sequence. To compute the percentage overlap between repertoires, the number of shared unique clonotypes was divided by the size of the smaller repertoire. Repertoire richness was assessed with RTK rarefaction, the Chao1 estimator, and Recon v2.1 estimates of unobserved clonotypes. Generation probabilities were computed with OLGA for all TCRbeta clonotypes obtained by the gDNA method from a few donors. TCRdb retrieved this table from immuneACCESS and kept in-frame rearrangements only. Not all clones are present; in checked studies, unresolved V genes account for under half, and no reason is known for the remainder. D and trimming come from the DNA, and the V and J calls and clone size come from that table. Within this sample are approximately 2.1 million clones, with approximately 95% of them counted one time only. Jointly, the top ten make up under 0.45% of the sample.

General study outcomes and caveats: Naive subsets generally had larger estimated clonotype richness than memory subsets did. The genetic and exposure-history diversity represented was limited by the small number of donors. Even with the large sequencing depth, rarefaction of the sorted-subset datasets indicated that sequencing was incomplete. Pairwise subsampling indicated that sequencing depth was expected to affect the degree of clonotype sharing among donors. Across a handful of donors, around 5% of naive CD4, 3% to 4% of naive CD8, about 2.3% of memory CD4, and roughly 0.4% of memory CD8 clonotypes were shared. Sampling was restricted to blood, and TCR repertoires in tissues likely differ from the TCR repertoires found in blood. Compared with non-shared clonotypes, the clonotypes found in all four sorted-subset donors had higher generation probabilities.

Sequenced material: naive CD4+ T cells from PBMCs. Reading the label with the study, this specimen's cell subset or site is: CD45RA+ positively selected. The rearrangement joined TRBV19 to TRBJ1-3; the D segment could be TRBD1, given 5 matching bases. This TCR was sampled from a man aged 18 to 29 in good health. Some clones in this sample may be carry-over from other donors' samples. The DNA is TGTGCCAGTAGTTTGGACATCCGTCCTGGAAACACCATATATTTT. Its product reads: CASSLDIRPGNTIYF.